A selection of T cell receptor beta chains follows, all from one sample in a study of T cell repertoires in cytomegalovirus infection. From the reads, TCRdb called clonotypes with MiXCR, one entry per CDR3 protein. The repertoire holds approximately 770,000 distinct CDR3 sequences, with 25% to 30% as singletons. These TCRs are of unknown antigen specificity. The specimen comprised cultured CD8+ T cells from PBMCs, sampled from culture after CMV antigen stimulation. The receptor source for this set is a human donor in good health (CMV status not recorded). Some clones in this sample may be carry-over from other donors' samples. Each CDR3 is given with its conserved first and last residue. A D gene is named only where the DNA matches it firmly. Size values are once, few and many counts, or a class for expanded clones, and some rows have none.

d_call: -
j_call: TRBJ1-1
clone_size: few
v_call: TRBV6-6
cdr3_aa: CASSQETVMNTEAFF
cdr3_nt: TGTGCCAGCAGTCAAGAGACAGTGATGAACACTGAAGCTTTCTTT

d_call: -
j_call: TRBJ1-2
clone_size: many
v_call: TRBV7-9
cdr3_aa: CASSLVPAGRDNYGYTF
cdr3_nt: TGTGCCAGCAGCTTAGTTCCCGCAGGGCGAGATAACTATGGCTACACCTTC

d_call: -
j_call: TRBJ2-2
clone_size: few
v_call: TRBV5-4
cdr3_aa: CATWISAGELFF
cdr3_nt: TGTGCCACCTGGATCTCAGCCGGGGAGCTGTTTTTT

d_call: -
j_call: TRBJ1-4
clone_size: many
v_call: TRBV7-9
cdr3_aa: CASSPRINEKLFF
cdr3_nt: TGTGCCAGCAGCCCCCGGATAAATGAAAAACTGTTTTTT

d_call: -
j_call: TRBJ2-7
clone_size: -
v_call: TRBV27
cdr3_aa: CASSATGYPSSYEQYF
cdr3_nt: TGTGCCAGCAGTGCCACGGGCTACCCGAGCTCCTACGAGCAGTACTTC

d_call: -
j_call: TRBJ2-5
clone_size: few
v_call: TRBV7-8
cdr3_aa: CASSWARETQYF
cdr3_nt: TGTGCCAGCAGCTGGGCCCGGGAGACCCAGTACTTC

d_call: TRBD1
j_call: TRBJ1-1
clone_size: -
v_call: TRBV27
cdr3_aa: CASSTGQRTAEAFF
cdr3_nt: TGTGCCAGCAGTACGGGACAGCGGACGGCTGAAGCTTTCTTT

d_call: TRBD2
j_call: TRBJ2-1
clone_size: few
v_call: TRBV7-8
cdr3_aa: CASFLAGGQDEQFF
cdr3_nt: TGTGCCAGTTTCCTAGCGGGGGGGCAGGATGAGCAGTTCTTC

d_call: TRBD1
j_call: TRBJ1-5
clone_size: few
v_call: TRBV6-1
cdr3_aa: CASSEWTGLGQPQHF
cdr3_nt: TGTGCCAGCAGTGAATGGACAGGACTTGGACAGCCCCAGCATTTT

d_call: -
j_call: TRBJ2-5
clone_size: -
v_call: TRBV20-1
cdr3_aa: CSAAGGFQETQYF
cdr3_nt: TGCAGTGCCGCAGGCGGATTTCAAGAGACCCAGTACTTC

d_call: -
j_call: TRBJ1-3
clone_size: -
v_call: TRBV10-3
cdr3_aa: CAISDKEDFPSGNTIYF
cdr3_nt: TGTGCCATCAGTGATAAAGAGGACTTTCCCTCTGGAAACACCATATATTTT

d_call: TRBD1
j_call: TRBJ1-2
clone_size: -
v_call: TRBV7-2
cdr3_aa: CASSPGGNNYGYTF
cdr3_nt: TGTGCCAGCAGTCCAGGGGGCAATAACTATGGCTACACCTTC

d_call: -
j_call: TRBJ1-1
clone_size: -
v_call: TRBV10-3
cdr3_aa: CAISEEGRSEAFF
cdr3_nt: TGTGCCATCAGTGAGGAGGGGCGGTCTGAAGCTTTCTTT

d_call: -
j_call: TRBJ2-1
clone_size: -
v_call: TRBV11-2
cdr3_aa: CASSLESRGNEQFF
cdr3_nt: TGTGCCAGCAGCTTAGAGAGCAGGGGCAATGAGCAGTTCTTC

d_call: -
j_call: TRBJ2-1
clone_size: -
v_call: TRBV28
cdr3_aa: CASSFLANSYNEQFF
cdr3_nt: TGTGCCAGCAGTTTTCTAGCGAACTCCTACAATGAGCAGTTCTTC

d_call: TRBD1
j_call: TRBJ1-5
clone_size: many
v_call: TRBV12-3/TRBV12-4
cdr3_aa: CASSFSRGPNQPQHF
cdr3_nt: TGTGCCAGCAGTTTTTCCAGGGGGCCCAATCAGCCCCAGCATTTT

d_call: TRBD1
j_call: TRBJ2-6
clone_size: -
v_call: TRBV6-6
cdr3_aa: CASRGAGGVVGANVLTF
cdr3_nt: TGTGCCAGCAGGGGGGCAGGGGGAGTAGTTGGGGCCAACGTCCTGACTTTC

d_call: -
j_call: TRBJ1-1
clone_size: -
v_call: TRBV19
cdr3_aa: CASSIRRQLFNTEAFF
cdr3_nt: TGTGCCAGTAGTATTCGGCGGCAGCTTTTCAACACTGAAGCTTTCTTT

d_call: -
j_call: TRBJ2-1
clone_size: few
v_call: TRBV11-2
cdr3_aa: CASSLDPGARNSYNEQFF
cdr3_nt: TGTGCCAGCAGCTTAGACCCCGGGGCCCGGAATTCCTACAATGAGCAGTTCTTC

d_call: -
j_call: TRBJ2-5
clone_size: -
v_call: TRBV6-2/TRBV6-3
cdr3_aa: CASSYSGRTTRRQETQYF
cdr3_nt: TGTGCCAGCAGTTACTCGGGTCGGACTACGCGAAGACAAGAGACCCAGTACTTC

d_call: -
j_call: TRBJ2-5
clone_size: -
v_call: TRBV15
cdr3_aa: CATKGLRETQYF
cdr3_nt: TGTGCCACCAAGGGACTCCGAGAGACCCAGTACTTC

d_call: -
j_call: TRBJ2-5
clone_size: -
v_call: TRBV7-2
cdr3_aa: CASTLSGWGSIGTQYF
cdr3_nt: TGTGCCAGCACCCTTAGCGGATGGGGATCAATAGGGACCCAGTACTTC

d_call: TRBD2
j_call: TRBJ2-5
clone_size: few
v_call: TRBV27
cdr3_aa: CASSKLTSGGEETQYF
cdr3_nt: TGTGCCAGCAGTAAGCTGACTAGCGGGGGTGAAGAGACCCAGTACTTC

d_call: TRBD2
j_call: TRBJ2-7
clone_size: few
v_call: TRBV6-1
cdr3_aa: CASNLAGTYEQYF
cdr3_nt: TGTGCCAGCAACCTAGCGGGGACCTACGAGCAGTACTTC

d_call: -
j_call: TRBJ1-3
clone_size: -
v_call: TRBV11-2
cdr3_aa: CASSTGGGNTIYF
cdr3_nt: TGTGCCAGTTCGACAGGCGGTGGAAACACCATATATTTT

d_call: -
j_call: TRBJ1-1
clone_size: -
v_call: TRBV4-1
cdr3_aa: CASSQVIAENTEAFF
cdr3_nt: TGCGCCAGCAGCCAAGTTATTGCCGAAAACACTGAAGCTTTCTTT

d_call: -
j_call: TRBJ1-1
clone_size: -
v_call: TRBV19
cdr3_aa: CASSLPGLTEAFF
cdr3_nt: TGTGCCAGTAGTCTTCCGGGTCTCACTGAAGCTTTCTTT

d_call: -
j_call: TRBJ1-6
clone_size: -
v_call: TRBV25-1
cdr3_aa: CASSELGGYSPLHF
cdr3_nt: TGTGCCAGCAGTGAACTCGGGGGTTATTCACCCCTCCACTTT

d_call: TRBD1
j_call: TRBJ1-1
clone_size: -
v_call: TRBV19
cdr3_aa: CASSTRRGRRTEAFF
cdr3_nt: TGTGCCAGTAGTACCCGCAGGGGGCGGAGAACTGAAGCTTTCTTT

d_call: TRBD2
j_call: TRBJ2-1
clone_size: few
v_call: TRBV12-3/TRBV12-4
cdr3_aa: CASSLEGLAGYNEQFF
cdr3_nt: TGTGCCAGCAGTTTAGAGGGACTAGCGGGGTACAATGAGCAGTTCTTC

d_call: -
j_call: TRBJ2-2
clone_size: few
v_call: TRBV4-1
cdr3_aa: CASSQDTVANTGELFF
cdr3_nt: TGCGCCAGCAGCCAAGATACCGTCGCGAACACCGGGGAGCTGTTTTTT

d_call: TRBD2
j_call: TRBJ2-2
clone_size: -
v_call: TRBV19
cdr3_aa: CASSITGSGAGELFF
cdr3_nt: TGTGCCAGTAGTATCACGGGGAGCGGGGCCGGGGAGCTGTTTTTT

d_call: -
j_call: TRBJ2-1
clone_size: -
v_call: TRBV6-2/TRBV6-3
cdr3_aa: CASRGHEQFF
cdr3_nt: TGTGCCAGCCGGGGTCATGAGCAGTTCTTC

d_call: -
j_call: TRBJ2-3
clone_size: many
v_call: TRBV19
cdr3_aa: CASSILGLSSSTDTQYF
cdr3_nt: TGTGCCAGTAGTATATTGGGGCTGTCCTCTAGCACAGATACGCAGTATTTT

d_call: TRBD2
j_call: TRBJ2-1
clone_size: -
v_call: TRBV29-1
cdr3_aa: CSVEDRASGSMDEQFF
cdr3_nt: TGCAGCGTTGAAGATCGGGCTAGCGGATCTATGGATGAGCAGTTCTTC

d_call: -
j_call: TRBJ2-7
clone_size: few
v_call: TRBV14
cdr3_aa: CASSQGTATWGFYEQYF
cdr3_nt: TGTGCCAGCAGCCAAGGAACAGCTACGTGGGGGTTTTACGAGCAGTACTTC

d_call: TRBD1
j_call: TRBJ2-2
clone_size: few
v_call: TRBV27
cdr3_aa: CASSLRGQGPRELFF
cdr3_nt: TGTGCCAGCAGTTTAAGGGGACAGGGCCCCCGGGAGCTGTTTTTT

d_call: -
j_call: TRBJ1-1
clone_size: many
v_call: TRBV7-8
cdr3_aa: CASSAFPFRGSTEAFF
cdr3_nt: TGTGCCAGCAGCGCCTTCCCTTTCAGGGGAAGTACTGAAGCTTTCTTT

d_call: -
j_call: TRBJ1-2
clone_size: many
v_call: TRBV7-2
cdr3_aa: CASSLEGAYGYTF
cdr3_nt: TGTGCCAGCAGCTTAGAAGGGGCCTATGGCTACACCTTC

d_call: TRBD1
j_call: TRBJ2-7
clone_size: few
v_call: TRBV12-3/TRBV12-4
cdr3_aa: CASSLVGTGLRELQYF
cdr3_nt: TGTGCCAGCAGTTTAGTGGGGACAGGGCTGAGAGAGCTGCAGTACTTC

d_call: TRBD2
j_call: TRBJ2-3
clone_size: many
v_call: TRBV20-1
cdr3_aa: CSARDMVAGASDTQYF
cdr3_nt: TGCAGTGCTAGAGATATGGTAGCGGGGGCGTCAGATACGCAGTATTTT

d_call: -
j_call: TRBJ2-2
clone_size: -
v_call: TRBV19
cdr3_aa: CASTFLGGGELFF
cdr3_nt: TGTGCCAGTACCTTTTTGGGAGGCGGGGAGCTGTTTTTT

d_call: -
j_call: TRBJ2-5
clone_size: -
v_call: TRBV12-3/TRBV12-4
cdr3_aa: CASTSGGGGRKETQYF
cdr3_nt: TGTGCCAGCACATCTGGGGGTGGCGGACGAAAAGAGACCCAGTACTTC

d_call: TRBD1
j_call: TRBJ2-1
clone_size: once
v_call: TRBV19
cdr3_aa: CASTGTGPGGEQFF
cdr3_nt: TGTGCCAGTACGGGGACAGGGCCCGGCGGGGAGCAGTTCTTC

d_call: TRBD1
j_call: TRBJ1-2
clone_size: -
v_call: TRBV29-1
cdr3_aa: CSGQETGRNYGYTF
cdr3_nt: TGCAGCGGGCAAGAGACAGGGAGAAACTATGGCTACACCTTC

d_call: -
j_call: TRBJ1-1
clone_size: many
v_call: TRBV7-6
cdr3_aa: CASSPLAGNTEAFF
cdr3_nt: TGTGCCAGCAGCCCCCTCGCGGGGAACACTGAAGCTTTCTTT

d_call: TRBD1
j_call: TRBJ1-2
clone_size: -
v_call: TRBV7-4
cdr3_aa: CASSPAGTGEQYGYTF
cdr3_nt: TGTGCCAGCAGCCCCGCCGGGACAGGGGAGCAGTATGGCTACACCTTC

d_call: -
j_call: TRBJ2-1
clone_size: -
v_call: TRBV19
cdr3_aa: CASSIDQISDRGNEQFF
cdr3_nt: TGTGCCAGTAGTATAGATCAGATATCGGACAGAGGCAATGAGCAGTTCTTC

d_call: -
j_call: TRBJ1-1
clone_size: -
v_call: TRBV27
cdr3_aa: CASWRVGTEAFF
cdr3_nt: TGTGCCAGCTGGAGGGTGGGCACTGAAGCTTTCTTT

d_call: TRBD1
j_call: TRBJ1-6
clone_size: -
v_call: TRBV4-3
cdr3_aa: CASSQGDRANSPLHF
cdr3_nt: TGCGCCAGCAGCCAGGGGGACAGGGCTAATTCACCCCTCCACTTT

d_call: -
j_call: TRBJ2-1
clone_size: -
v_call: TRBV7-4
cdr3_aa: CASSSSRTAHEQFF
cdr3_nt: TGTGCCAGCAGCTCATCCAGGACAGCTCATGAGCAGTTCTTC

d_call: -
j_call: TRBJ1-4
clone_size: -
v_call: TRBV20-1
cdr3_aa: CSARQGRTNEKLFF
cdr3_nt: TGCAGTGCTAGACAGGGGCGGACTAATGAAAAACTGTTTTTT